The entry below describes one T cell receptor beta chain. No antigen is known for it. The CDR3 covers 13 residues. The germline V and J ends were trimmed by 2 bases and 2 bases, with 6 bases remaining between them. Germline V CDR1 and CDR2: MGHDK, SYGVNS. These data come from a study of radiotherapy plus CTLA-4 blockade in lung cancer. Broader study findings: Radiotherapy was combined with ipilimumab, and tumor-derived TCR clones then expanded in blood. Strongest reported response predictors: early blood clone changes and post-radiation interferon-beta.

Generated by immunoSEQ multiplex PCR, the TCRdb table keeps only in-frame clones and is missing some. Of tens of thousands of clones in the sample, 70% to 85% were seen once. Receiving focal radiation plus CTLA-4 blockade with ipilimumab were patients who had chemo-refractory metastatic non-small-cell lung cancer. The chain carries TRBV25-1 and TRBJ1-2; D unresolved. This TCR came from a human donor with non-small cell lung cancer who had a complete response to radiotherapy plus ipilimumab. This material consisted of peripheral blood, taken from a patient treated with radiotherapy plus ipilimumab. CDR3 DNA: TGTGCCAGCAGTGAAAAGGAGAACTATGGCTACACCTTC. Amino acids: CASSEKENYGYTF.